The rows below give T cell receptor beta chains drawn from one sample of a study of Ad26.COV2.S vaccination and SARS-CoV-2 variants. TCRdb keeps only in-frame clones here, not all; method: immunoSEQ multiplex PCR. The sample holds fewer than 400,000 clones; about 86% are singletons and the top ten take 1.5% to 2.5%. Specimen: peripheral blood, collected in a trial of Ad26.COV2.S vaccine versus placebo. The receptors shown here come from a person between 18 and 59 years old who received the Ad26.COV2.S COVID-19 vaccine or a placebo. CDR3s leave out the opening cysteine and the closing phenylalanine or tryptophan.

v_call	cdr3_length	cdr3_aa
TRBV7-2	11	ASWGLLNTEAF
TRBV7-3	14	ASSLGQAAGANVLT
TRBV11-3	13	ASSPGEGAFNEQF
TRBV28	14	ASSLAGHPAMNEQY
TRBV30	10	AWTPTGETQY
TRBV27	15	ASSSYAGTSGRDTQY
TRBV6-2/TRBV6-3	13	ASSRPPAINEKLF
TRBV7-8	13	ASSLVGTSNYGYT
TRBV6-5	13	ASSYGGQGIYGYT
TRBV6-8	14	ASSYSRGLGNQPQH
TRBV7-6	14	ASSRTGGFSAGELF
TRBV19	12	ASSITGGGQPQH
TRBV7-2	16	ASSSTSDRVSGANVLT
TRBV6-2/TRBV6-3	12	ASSRAGGTDTQY
TRBV3-1/TRBV3-2	12	ASGRGTGLFEQY
TRBV5-1	13	ASSWRGASTGELF
TRBV15	13	ATSFRDRVGQPQH
TRBV6-2/TRBV6-3	13	ASSRIGQGAREQY